This is a list of T cell receptor beta chains from one sample in a study of T cell responses to AZD1222 COVID-19 vaccine. This table comes from immunoSEQ multiplex PCR, and its TCRdb copy is limited to in-frame clones, with some not included. The data contain approximately 100,000 clones, about nine tenths of them singletons. Sequenced here: peripheral blood, sampled on day 0 of AZD1222 vaccination. These receptors were taken from an adult in good health. Both conserved end residues are part of each CDR3. A D gene is named only where the DNA matches it firmly. Expanded clones are given a class, and other clones once, few, many or no size at all.

TGTGCCAGCAGTTTCGCAGATACGCAGTATTTT	CASSFADTQYF	TRBV28	TRBJ2-3	.	.
TGTGCCAGCTCACCACCGGAGGGTTACGAGCAGTACTTC	CASSPPEGYEQYF	TRBV18	TRBJ2-7	few	.
TGTGCCAGCAGCCGCTACAACATAGGGGATAACTCCGAGCAGTACTTC	CASSRYNIGDNSEQYF	TRBV11-2	TRBJ2-7	.	.
TGTGCCTCCTCTGTACAGGCCTATGGCTACACCTTC	CASSVQAYGYTF	TRBV30	TRBJ1-2	.	.
TGTGCCAGCAGCTCCGACAGGGAAATTCAGGAAAAACTGTTTTTT	CASSSDREIQEKLFF	TRBV5-4	TRBJ1-4	.	TRBD1
TGTGCCAGCAGTTTCGAGGGGGGGCAGCCCCAGCATTTT	CASSFEGGQPQHF	TRBV12-3/TRBV12-4	TRBJ1-5	.	.
TGTGCCAGCAGCCCCGGACTAGCAGTAACAAATACGCAGTATTTT	CASSPGLAVTNTQYF	TRBV7-3	TRBJ2-3	.	TRBD2
TGTGCCAGCAGCCGGGGGGACAGGCCTGAAAACACCATATATTTT	CASSRGDRPENTIYF	TRBV6-5	TRBJ1-3	.	TRBD1
TGTGCCAGCAGCTTAGCGGGCAGGGCTGGAAACACCATATATTTT	CASSLAGRAGNTIYF	TRBV7-8	TRBJ1-3	.	.
TGTGCCAGCGGAACAGGGGGCGATTCACCCCTCCACTTT	CASGTGGDSPLHF	TRBV9	TRBJ1-6	once	TRBD1
TGTGCCAGCAGCAATCAGGGTCATGGCTACACCTTC	CASSNQGHGYTF	TRBV6-5	TRBJ1-2	once	.
TGTGCCAGCGTTGGGGCAGGGACGGGAGAAAAACTGTTTTTT	CASVGAGTGEKLFF	TRBV27	TRBJ1-4	.	.
TGTGCCAGCGGGTCTAACGCGCCAGATACGCAGTATTTT	CASGSNAPDTQYF	TRBV2	TRBJ2-3	.	.
TGTGCCAGCAGCCAAAGGGCGGCGGGGGGGCCACCTGGGAATGAGCAGTTCTTC	CASSQRAAGGPPGNEQFF	TRBV3-1/TRBV3-2	TRBJ2-1	.	TRBD2
TGTGCCAGCAGGAGGGGGGACAATGAGCAGTTCTTC	CASRRGDNEQFF	TRBV7-9	TRBJ2-1	.	.
TGTGCCAGCAGTTTACGGGTTCCCGCTGAAGCTTTCTTT	CASSLRVPAEAFF	TRBV12-3/TRBV12-4	TRBJ1-1	.	.
TGTGCCAGTAGTATTGACAGGCTGGCCTACGAGCAGTACTTC	CASSIDRLAYEQYF	TRBV19	TRBJ2-7	.	.
TGCGCCAGCAGCCGTGTTCAGGATGACATTCAGTACTTC	CASSRVQDDIQYF	TRBV5-1	TRBJ2-4	.	.
TGTGCCAGCAGCCAAGAAGGACTAGCGGGGGGGGCTAGCACAGATACGCAGTATTTT	CASSQEGLAGGASTDTQYF	TRBV14	TRBJ2-3	.	TRBD2
TGTGCCAGCAGAGGCCCCGACAGGGGTATCACTGAAGCTTTCTTT	CASRGPDRGITEAFF	TRBV28	TRBJ1-1	.	TRBD1
TGTGCCAGCAGCCAAGATTCGGCAGGACCTAATGAAAAACTGTTTTTT	CASSQDSAGPNEKLFF	TRBV4-2	TRBJ1-4	.	.
TGTGCCAGCTCACCAAATACAGGGGGCGTCTATGGCTACACCTTC	CASSPNTGGVYGYTF	TRBV18	TRBJ1-2	.	TRBD1
TGTGCCAGCAGTTTTGTTGAGCGGGGGGGCCAAGATACGCAGTATTTT	CASSFVERGGQDTQYF	TRBV27	TRBJ2-3	.	TRBD2
TGTGCCAGCAGCTTACTAGCGGGGGGGGTCGGTGAGCAGTTCTTC	CASSLLAGGVGEQFF	TRBV7-2	TRBJ2-1	.	TRBD2
TGCAGCGTTGATTACAGGGATTCGTGGCTTTCCCCCCTCCACTTT	CSVDYRDSWLSPLHF	TRBV29-1	TRBJ1-6	.	.
TGTGCCATCAGTGGTTCCTGGGGGGGCGGGAATGAGCAGTTCTTC	CAISGSWGGGNEQFF	TRBV10-3	TRBJ2-1	.	.
TGTGCCAGCAGCTTAGATACCGGGGCCTACAATGAGCAGTTCTTC	CASSLDTGAYNEQFF	TRBV7-6	TRBJ2-1	few	.
TGTGCCAGCAGCCCTTCGACAGGGAAGAGACGCTACACCTTC	CASSPSTGKRRYTF	TRBV7-8	TRBJ1-2	.	TRBD1
TGTGCCAGCCGTATACAAGGCCAGCCCGGGGAGACCCAGTACTTC	CASRIQGQPGETQYF	TRBV2	TRBJ2-5	.	.
TGTGCCTGGAGTTTCCTAGGAGCGGGTAGCACAGATACGCAGTATTTT	CAWSFLGAGSTDTQYF	TRBV30	TRBJ2-3	.	.
TGTGCCACCAGCAGTTCCCGGACCCTCTATGGCTACACCTTC	CATSSSRTLYGYTF	TRBV15	TRBJ1-2	.	.
TGTGCCAGCCGCCGGCGAGATACGCAGTATTTT	CASRRRDTQYF	TRBV12-3/TRBV12-4	TRBJ2-3	.	.
TGTGCCAGTAGCCGGGGGGGTTGGGGCCAAGAGACCCAGTACTTC	CASSRGGWGQETQYF	TRBV19	TRBJ2-5	.	TRBD2
TGTGCCAGCAGCTTAGTTCTTGCGCTGACGGGAAACACCATATATTTT	CASSLVLALTGNTIYF	TRBV7-9	TRBJ1-3	.	.
TGTGCCAGCAGCTTGTGGGCATACCAAGAGACCCAGTACTTC	CASSLWAYQETQYF	TRBV5-6	TRBJ2-5	.	.
TGTGCCAGCAGCTTGACAGGGCTCATTGGGACCATATATTTT	CASSLTGLIGTIYF	TRBV7-9	TRBJ1-3	once	TRBD1
TGTGCCAGCAGCCTGACAAACACTGAAGCTTTCTTT	CASSLTNTEAFF	TRBV11-1	TRBJ1-1	.	.
TGTGCCAGCAGTCCCCCCGGGCAGCCCCAGCATTTT	CASSPPGQPQHF	TRBV28	TRBJ1-5	.	.
TGTGCCAGCAGTTTTGGTCCCAACAATGAAAAACTGTTTTTT	CASSFGPNNEKLFF	TRBV27	TRBJ1-4	.	.
TGTGCCAGCAGTGAAGACAGGGCAAACTATGGCTACACCTTC	CASSEDRANYGYTF	TRBV2	TRBJ1-2	.	.
TGTGCCAGCACCTGGGACAGGGGAAGGCGCGAGCAGTACTTC	CASTWDRGRREQYF	TRBV6-5	TRBJ2-7	.	TRBD1
TGTGCCTGGAGTGTCCTCGGGGCGGGCACTGAAGCTTTCTTT	CAWSVLGAGTEAFF	TRBV30	TRBJ1-1	once	.
TGCGCCAGCAGCTGGGACAGGAACACCGGGGAGCTGTTTTTT	CASSWDRNTGELFF	TRBV5-1	TRBJ2-2	.	TRBD1